This T cell receptor (beta chain) was identified during a study of blood T cells in healthy people across ages. The second PCR ran about 6 to 12 cycles with a sample-barcoded 5' primer and J-beta primers. TCRdb re-called the 5' RACE reads with MiXCR, one entry per CDR3 protein. The data contain over 450,000 distinct CDR3 sequences, around 24% of them singletons. The CDR3 extends over 19 amino acids. Germline-derived CDR1 and CDR2 are SQVTM and ANQGSEA. The junction had 15 bases not matched to a gene; V was cut back by 3 bases and J by 0 bases. The same sample was also used in a study of T cells of mothers and their children. That paper adds: Overlap measured in related mother-child pairs was slightly, non-significantly higher than in unrelated pairs.

The rearrangement uses TRBV29-1 and TRBJ2-1, with TRBD2 matching over 9 bases. This receptor was taken from a boy aged 5-17 years in good health. The material sequenced was blood. CDR3: CSVDRVPSGNNSSYNEQFF. In DNA, the CDR3 is TGCAGCGTTGATAGGGTTCCTAGCGGGAATAACAGCTCCTACAATGAGCAGTTCTTC.